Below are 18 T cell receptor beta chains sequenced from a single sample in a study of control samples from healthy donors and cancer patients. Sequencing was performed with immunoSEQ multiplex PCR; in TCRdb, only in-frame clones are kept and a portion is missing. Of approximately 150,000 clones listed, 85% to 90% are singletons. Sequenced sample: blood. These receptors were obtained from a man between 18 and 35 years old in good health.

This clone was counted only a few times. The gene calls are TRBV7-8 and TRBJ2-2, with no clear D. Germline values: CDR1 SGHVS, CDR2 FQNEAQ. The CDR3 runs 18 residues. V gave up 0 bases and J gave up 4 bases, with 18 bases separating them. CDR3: CASSLAGYSLRSTGELFF. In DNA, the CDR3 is TGTGCCAGCAGCTTAGCGGGTTACAGCCTTAGGAGCACCGGGGAGCTGTTTTTT.

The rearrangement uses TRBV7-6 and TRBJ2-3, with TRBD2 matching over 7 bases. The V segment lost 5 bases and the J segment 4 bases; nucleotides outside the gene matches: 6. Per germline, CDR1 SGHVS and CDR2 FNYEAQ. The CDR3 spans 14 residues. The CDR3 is CASSLSGGSDTQYF. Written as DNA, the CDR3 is TGTGCCAGCAGCCTTTCGGGGGGATCAGATACGCAGTATTTT. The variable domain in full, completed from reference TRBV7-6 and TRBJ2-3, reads GAGVSQSPRYKVTKRGQDVALRCDPISGHVSLYWYRQALGQGPEFLTYFNYEAQQDKSGLPNDRFSAERPEGSISTLTIQRTEQRDSAMYRCASSLSGGSDTQYFGPGTRLTVL.

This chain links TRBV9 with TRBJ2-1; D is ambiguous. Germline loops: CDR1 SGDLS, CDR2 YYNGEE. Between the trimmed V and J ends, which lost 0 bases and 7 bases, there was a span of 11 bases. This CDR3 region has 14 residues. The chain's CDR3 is CASSVGTVWNEQFF. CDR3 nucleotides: TGTGCCAGCAGCGTAGGGACGGTCTGGAATGAGCAGTTCTTC.

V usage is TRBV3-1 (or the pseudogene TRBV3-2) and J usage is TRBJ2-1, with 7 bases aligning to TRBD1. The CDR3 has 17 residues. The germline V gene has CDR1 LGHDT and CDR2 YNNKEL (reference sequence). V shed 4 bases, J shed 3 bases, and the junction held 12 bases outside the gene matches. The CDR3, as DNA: TGTGCCAGCAGCCTTCGACAGGGATCAAGGGTCTACAATGAGCAGTTCTTC. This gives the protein CASSLRQGSRVYNEQFF.

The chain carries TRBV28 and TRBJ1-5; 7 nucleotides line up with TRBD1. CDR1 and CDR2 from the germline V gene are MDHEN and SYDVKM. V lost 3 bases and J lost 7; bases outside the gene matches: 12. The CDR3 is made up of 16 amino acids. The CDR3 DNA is TGTGCCAGCAGTTTCTCGTACAGGGGAGGGGGACAGCCCCAGCATTTT. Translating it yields CASSFSYRGGGQPQHF.

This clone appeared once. Written as DNA, the CDR3 is TGTGCCTGGAGTGGTGGGGACTGGGGGGCCGCCCCCCTACGAGGGCAGTACTTC. Amino acid sequence: CAWSGGDWGAAPLRGQYF. The rearrangement links TRBV30 to TRBJ2-7; D possibly matches TRBD1 or TRBD2 (6 bases each). This CDR3 spans 18 amino acids. The V and J ends lost 1 base and 9 bases respectively, with 31 bases between them. Germline CDR1 reads GTSNPN; CDR2 reads SVGIG (reference sequence).

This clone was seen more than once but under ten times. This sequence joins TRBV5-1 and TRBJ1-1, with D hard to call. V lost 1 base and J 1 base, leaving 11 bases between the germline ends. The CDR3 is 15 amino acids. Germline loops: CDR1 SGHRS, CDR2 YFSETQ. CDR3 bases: TGCGCCAGCAGCTTGTCCGACCCAAGGAACACTGAAGCTTTCTTT. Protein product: CASSLSDPRNTEAFF.

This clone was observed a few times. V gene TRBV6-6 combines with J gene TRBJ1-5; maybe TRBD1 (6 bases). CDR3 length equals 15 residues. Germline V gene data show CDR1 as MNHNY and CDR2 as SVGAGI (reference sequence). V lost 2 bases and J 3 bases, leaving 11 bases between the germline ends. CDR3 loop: CASSYGRDNNQPQHF. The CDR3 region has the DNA TGTGCCAGCAGTTACGGCAGGGACAACAATCAGCCCCAGCATTTT.

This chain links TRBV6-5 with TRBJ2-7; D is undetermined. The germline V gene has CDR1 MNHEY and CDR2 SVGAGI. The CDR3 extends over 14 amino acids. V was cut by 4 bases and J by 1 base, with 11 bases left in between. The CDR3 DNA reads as TGTGCCAGCAGTTCCGTAACGGCATCCTACGAGCAGTACTTC. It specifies CASSSVTASYEQYF.

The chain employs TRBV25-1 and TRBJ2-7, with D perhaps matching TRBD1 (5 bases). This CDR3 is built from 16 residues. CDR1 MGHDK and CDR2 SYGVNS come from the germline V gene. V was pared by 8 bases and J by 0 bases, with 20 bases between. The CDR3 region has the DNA TGTGCCAGCCCTAAAAAGGGGCCGTGGGCCTCCTACGAGCAGTACTTC. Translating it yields CASPKKGPWASYEQYF.

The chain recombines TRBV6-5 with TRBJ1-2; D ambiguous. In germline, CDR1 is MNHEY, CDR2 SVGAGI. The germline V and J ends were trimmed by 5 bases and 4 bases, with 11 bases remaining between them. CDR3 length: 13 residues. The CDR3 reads CASSKTDPYGYTF. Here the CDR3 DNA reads TGTGCCAGCAGTAAGACCGACCCCTATGGCTACACCTTC.

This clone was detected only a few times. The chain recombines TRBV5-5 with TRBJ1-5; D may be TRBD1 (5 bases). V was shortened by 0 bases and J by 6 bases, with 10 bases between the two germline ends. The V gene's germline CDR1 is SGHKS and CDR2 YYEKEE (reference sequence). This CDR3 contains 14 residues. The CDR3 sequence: CASSLGLQGQPQHF. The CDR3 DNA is TGTGCCAGCAGCTTGGGATTGCAGGGTCAGCCCCAGCATTTT.

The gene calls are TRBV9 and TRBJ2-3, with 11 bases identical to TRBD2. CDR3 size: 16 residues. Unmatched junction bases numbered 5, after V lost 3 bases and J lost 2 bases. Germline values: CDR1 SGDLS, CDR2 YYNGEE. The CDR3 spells CASSGLAGFNTDTQYF. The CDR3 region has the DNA TGTGCCAGCAGCGGACTAGCGGGGTTTAACACAGATACGCAGTATTTT.

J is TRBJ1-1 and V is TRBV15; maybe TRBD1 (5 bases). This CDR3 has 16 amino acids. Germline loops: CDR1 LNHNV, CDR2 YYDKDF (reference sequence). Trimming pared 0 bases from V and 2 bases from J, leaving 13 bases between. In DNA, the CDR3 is TGTGCCACCAGCAGAGATAAGGGGACGGGTAACACTGAAGCTTTCTTT. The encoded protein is CATSRDKGTGNTEAFF.

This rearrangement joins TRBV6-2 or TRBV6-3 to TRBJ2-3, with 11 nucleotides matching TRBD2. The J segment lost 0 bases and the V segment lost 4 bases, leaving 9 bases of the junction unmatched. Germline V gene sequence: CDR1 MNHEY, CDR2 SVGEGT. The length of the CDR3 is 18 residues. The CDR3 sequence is CASSCRIAGGTSTDTQYF. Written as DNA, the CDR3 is TGTGCCAGCAGTTGTCGAATAGCGGGGGGGACTAGCACAGATACGCAGTATTTT.

DNA for the CDR3: TGTGCCAGCACCACTGCGTCGGGGGACGCACCCCTCCACTTT. Amino acids: CASTTASGDAPLHF. This chain uses TRBV28 with TRBJ1-6; D may be TRBD1 (5 bases). This CDR3 spans 14 amino acids. V lost 7 bases and J 11 bases, leaving 18 bases between the germline ends. Per the germline V gene, CDR1 is MDHEN and CDR2 is SYDVKM.

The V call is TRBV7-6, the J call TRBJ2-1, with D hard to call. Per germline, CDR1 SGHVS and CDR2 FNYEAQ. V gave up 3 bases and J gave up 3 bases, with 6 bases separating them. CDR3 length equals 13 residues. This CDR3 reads CASSFGIYNEQFF. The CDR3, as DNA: TGTGCCAGCAGCTTCGGTATCTACAATGAGCAGTTCTTC.

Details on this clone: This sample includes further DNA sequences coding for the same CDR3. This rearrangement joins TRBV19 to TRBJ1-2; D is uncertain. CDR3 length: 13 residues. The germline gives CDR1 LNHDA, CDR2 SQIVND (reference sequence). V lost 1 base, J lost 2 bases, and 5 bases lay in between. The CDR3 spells CASSIARNYGYTF. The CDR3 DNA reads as TGTGCCAGTAGTATAGCCAGGAACTATGGCTACACCTTC.